This TCR beta chain was profiled in a study of T cell responses to AZD1222 COVID-19 vaccine. The CDR3 runs 15 residues. Trimming took off 1 base at V and 4 bases at J, with 13 bases between the two ends. Per germline, CDR1 SGHTA and CDR2 FQGNSA. About this clone: What it binds is unknown.

General study points: Dominant at 160-218 and 743-854, vaccine-associated CD4 TCRs also spanned spike. Females made up more of the donors, who were largely white British, and clonal diversity may have come out too low. Baseline serology detected seropositivity in only six AZD1222 recipients. Nearly half of spike-specific TCRs reportedly go after variant regions that carry no mutations.

Here immunoSEQ multiplex PCR was the method, and the copy in TCRdb shows in-frame clones only, minus some. The sample yields approximately 140,000 clones, more than 80% seen once. Sequences were derived from peripheral blood, sampled on day 0 of MenACWY control vaccination. This chain uses TRBV7-2 with TRBJ1-1; a possible D gene is TRBD1 (5 bases). This clonotype was sampled from an adult in good health. Here the CDR3 reads CASSLGGTLGTEAFF. CDR3 bases: TGTGCCAGCAGCTTAGGGGGCACATTGGGCACTGAAGCTTTCTTT.